The rows below give T cell receptor beta chains drawn from one sample of a study of blood T cell repertoires in COVID-19. Here immunoSEQ multiplex PCR was the method, and the copy in TCRdb shows in-frame clones only, minus some. The profile shows 250,000 to 350,000 clones, 70% to 85% of them singletons. The sample consisted of peripheral blood. The receptors were sampled from a human donor with COVID-19, enrolled during active disease. The donor label of this sample is uncertain. Each CDR3 is given with its conserved first and last residue. The D gene is left open where the match is weak. Clone size is stated in some rows and not others, as once, few, many or a class when expanded.

TRBD2 TRBJ2-1 TRBV24-1 NA TGTGCCACCAGTGAGGGGACTAGCGGGAGGGCCAGTAATGAGCAGTTCTTC CATSEGTSGRASNEQFF
NA TRBJ2-5 TRBV24-1 once TGTGCCACCAGTGATCGGGCGGACAGCCTAGGGGAGACCCAGTACTTC CATSDRADSLGETQYF
TRBD2 TRBJ2-5 TRBV7-9 NA TGTGCCAGCACCTGGGTTCGAGGGACTAGGGAGAGGGAGACCCAGTACTTC CASTWVRGTRERETQYF
TRBD2 TRBJ2-2 TRBV19 NA TGTGCCAGCCGTGGACTAGCGGCGACGGTTACCGGGGAGCTGTTTTTT CASRGLAATVTGELFF
NA TRBJ2-5 TRBV19 few TGTGCCAGTAGTCTCCGAGGCGGGGAGGGGGAAGAGACCCAGTACTTC CASSLRGGEGEETQYF
NA TRBJ2-1 TRBV7-2 NA TGTGCCAGCAGCTTAGCCCCGCGTTCCGGGGCGGGAATCGTCAATGAGCAGTTCTTC CASSLAPRSGAGIVNEQFF
NA TRBJ1-1 TRBV20-1 NA TGCAGTGCTAGTCAGGGTTCGAACACTGAAGCTTTCTTT CSASQGSNTEAFF
NA TRBJ1-1 TRBV7-3 NA TGTGCCAGCAGCCCCGGAGGGGGAGGGAAGCCTGAAGCTTTCTTT CASSPGGGGKPEAFF
NA TRBJ1-1 TRBV29-1 NA TGCAGCGGCGTTGGGTCTGGAGGCGCTTTCTTT CSGVGSGGAFF
NA TRBJ1-3 TRBV5-4 NA TGTGCCAGCAGCCCAAGGGGGGGTTTGAGTGGAAACACCATATATTTT CASSPRGGLSGNTIYF
TRBD1 TRBJ1-2 TRBV28 NA TGTGCCAGCAGTTTCGGGACAGGCTATGGCTACACCTTC CASSFGTGYGYTF
NA TRBJ1-5 TRBV30 NA TGTGCCTGGAGTGGGACAGTTAGCAATCAGCCCCAGCATTTT CAWSGTVSNQPQHF
TRBD1 TRBJ1-2 TRBV2 NA TGTGCCAGCATTGAGGGGGCGGCCTATGAGGGCTACACCTTC CASIEGAAYEGYTF
TRBD2 TRBJ2-7 TRBV6-6 NA TGTGCCAGCAGTCAGCCCCCGGGGGGGTACGAGCAGTACTTC CASSQPPGGYEQYF
NA TRBJ1-1 TRBV5-4 NA TGTGCCAGCAGCCCTGTCGCAGGGGACCTCAACACTGAAGCTTTCTTT CASSPVAGDLNTEAFF
TRBD2 TRBJ2-1 TRBV10-3 NA TGTGCCATCAGTGTGACTAGCGGGAGTGGCGAGCAGTTCTTC CAISVTSGSGEQFF
NA TRBJ2-3 TRBV19 NA TGTGCCAGTAGTGTGGGGGCCACAGATACGCAGTATTTT CASSVGATDTQYF
NA TRBJ1-3 TRBV6-6 few TGTGCCAGCAGTTACTCGGGGCAAACTGGAAACACCATATATTTT CASSYSGQTGNTIYF
TRBD1 TRBJ1-5 TRBV29-1 once TGCAGCGTGGGGACAGGGCTTAGCAATCAGCCCCAGCATTTT CSVGTGLSNQPQHF
NA TRBJ1-4 TRBV19 NA TGTGCCAGTAGTATTGGCGGGGCTGCAACTAATGAAAAACTGTTTTTT CASSIGGAATNEKLFF
TRBD2 TRBJ2-2 TRBV30 NA TGTGCCTGGAGTGTAATGGGCGGGAGAGACACCGGGGAGCTGTTTTTT CAWSVMGGRDTGELFF
NA TRBJ1-4 TRBV28 NA TGTGCCAGCCCTCCGACCCGGGTTAACACTAATGAAAAACTGTTTTTT CASPPTRVNTNEKLFF
TRBD1 TRBJ1-4 TRBV9 NA TGTGCCAGCAGAGGGGGACAGGGAGCTAATGAAAAACTGTTTTTT CASRGGQGANEKLFF
TRBD1 TRBJ1-2 TRBV5-5 NA TGTGCCAGCAGCTTGGATGGACAGGGGACCTATGGCTACACCTTC CASSLDGQGTYGYTF
NA TRBJ2-3 TRBV5-1 NA TGCGCCAGCCGACTCCAGTCAAGTAGCACAGATACGCAGTATTTT CASRLQSSSTDTQYF
TRBD1 TRBJ2-1 TRBV28 NA TGTGCCAGCCGGACAGGGGGACGGGATGAGCAGTTCTTC CASRTGGRDEQFF
NA TRBJ2-5 TRBV5-1 NA TGCGCCAGCAGCCGTGGAGGACCCGAAGAGACCCAGTACTTC CASSRGGPEETQYF
NA TRBJ1-6 TRBV3-1/TRBV3-2 NA TGTGCCAGCAGCCTAAGATCGGCAGGAAGCAATTCACCCCTCCACTTT CASSLRSAGSNSPLHF
NA TRBJ1-2 TRBV5-6 NA TGTGCCAGCAGCCTCGGCGGGGGAAATGGCTACACCTTC CASSLGGGNGYTF
NA TRBJ2-7 TRBV11-3 NA TGTGCCAGCAGCAGGACAGTAGTCGGCGAGCAGTACTTC CASSRTVVGEQYF
TRBD2 TRBJ2-3 TRBV4-2 NA TGTGCCAGCAGCCAAGGGACTAGCGGGATGGCAGATACGCAGTATTTT CASSQGTSGMADTQYF
NA TRBJ2-7 TRBV3-1/TRBV3-2 NA TGTGCCAGCAGCCACCCAAAAGGACTCCCTTACGCGTACGAGCAGTACTTC CASSHPKGLPYAYEQYF
TRBD2 TRBJ2-1 TRBV11-3 once TGTGCCAGCAGCTTAGCAGGGACTAGCGGTAACAATGAGCAGTTCTTC CASSLAGTSGNNEQFF
NA TRBJ2-3 TRBV11-2 NA TGTGCCAGCAGCTTAGGGCATACGCAGTATTTT CASSLGHTQYF
TRBD1 TRBJ1-2 TRBV28 NA TGTGCCAGCACCGGGGGCAGGGGGGACTATGGCTACACCTTC CASTGGRGDYGYTF
TRBD1 TRBJ2-3 TRBV7-2 NA TGTGCCAGCAGCATTGACAGGGGTGGCGCAGATACGCAGTATTTT CASSIDRGGADTQYF
NA TRBJ2-2 TRBV28 NA TGTGCCAGCAGAACGTGGGCGGGGTTGAGCGGAGGCGGGGAGCTGTTTTTT CASRTWAGLSGGGELFF
NA TRBJ1-2 TRBV28 NA TGTGCCAGCAGCAAACCACAGGACTATGGCTACACCTTC CASSKPQDYGYTF
TRBD1 TRBJ1-1 TRBV9 once TGTGCCAGCAGCGTCCGACAGGGGTCGCCTGAAGCTTTCTTT CASSVRQGSPEAFF
NA TRBJ2-6 TRBV15 NA TGTGCCACCAGCAGGAAGGAGATAGACTCTGGGGCCAACGTCCTGACTTTC CATSRKEIDSGANVLTF
TRBD2 TRBJ2-1 TRBV10-3 NA TGTGCCATCAGTGAATCTGCGGGAGACTACAATGAGCAGTTCTTC CAISESAGDYNEQFF
NA TRBJ2-2 TRBV9 NA TGTGCCAGCAGCGTAGACTGGGGGCTTAGCGGGGAGCTGTTTTTT CASSVDWGLSGELFF
TRBD1 TRBJ2-1 TRBV3-1/TRBV3-2 NA TGTGCCAGCAGCCTAACTAGGACAGGGGTTTTCTACAATGAGCAGTTCTTC CASSLTRTGVFYNEQFF
NA TRBJ2-6 TRBV7-3 NA TGTGCCAGCAGCCCGCGCGTTCATACAGGATTCGGATCTGGGGCCAACGTCCTGACTTTC CASSPRVHTGFGSGANVLTF
NA TRBJ1-2 TRBV6-5 NA TGTGCCAGCAGTTCCCAGCCCTTCGACTCCTATGGCTACACCTTC CASSSQPFDSYGYTF
NA TRBJ1-6 TRBV28 NA TGTGCCAGCAGCCAAAGGGGCTCACCCCTCCACTTT CASSQRGSPLHF
NA TRBJ2-1 TRBV2 NA TGTGCCAGCAGTTTCGGGTACTACAATGAGCAGTTCTTC CASSFGYYNEQFF
TRBD1 TRBJ2-2 TRBV11-3 NA TGTGCCAGCAGCTTTGGACAGGGGAACACCGGGGAGCTGTTTTTT CASSFGQGNTGELFF
NA TRBJ1-2 TRBV28 NA TGTGCCAGCAGCACGCAGGGGCCGAACTATGGCTACACCTTC CASSTQGPNYGYTF
NA TRBJ1-1 TRBV19 once TGTGCCAGTAGTATAATGGCCACGAACACTGAAGCTTTCTTT CASSIMATNTEAFF
TRBD2 TRBJ2-3 TRBV5-1 few TGCGCCAGCAGCCCCGGGACTAGCGGAAACACAGATACGCAGTATTTT CASSPGTSGNTDTQYF